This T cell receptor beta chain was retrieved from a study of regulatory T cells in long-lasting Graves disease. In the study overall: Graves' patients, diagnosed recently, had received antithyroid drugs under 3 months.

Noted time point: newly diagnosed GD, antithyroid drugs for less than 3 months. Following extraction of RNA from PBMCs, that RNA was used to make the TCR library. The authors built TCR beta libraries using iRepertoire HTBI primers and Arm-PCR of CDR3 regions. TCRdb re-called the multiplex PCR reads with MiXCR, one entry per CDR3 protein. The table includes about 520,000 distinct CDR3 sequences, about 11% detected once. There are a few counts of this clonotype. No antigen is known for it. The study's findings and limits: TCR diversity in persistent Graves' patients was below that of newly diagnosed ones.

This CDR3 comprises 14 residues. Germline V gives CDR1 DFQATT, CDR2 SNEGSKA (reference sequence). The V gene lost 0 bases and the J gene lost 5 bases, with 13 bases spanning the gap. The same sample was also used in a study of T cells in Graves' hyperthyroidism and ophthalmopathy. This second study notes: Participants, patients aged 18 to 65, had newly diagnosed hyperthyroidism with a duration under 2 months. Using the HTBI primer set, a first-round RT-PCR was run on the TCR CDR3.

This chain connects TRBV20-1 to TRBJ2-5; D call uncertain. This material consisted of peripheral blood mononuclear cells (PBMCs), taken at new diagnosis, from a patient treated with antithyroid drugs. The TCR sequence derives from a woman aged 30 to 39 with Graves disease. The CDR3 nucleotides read TGCAGTGCTAGAGATCGGAAGGGATCCGAGACCCAGTACTTC. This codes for CSARDRKGSETQYF.